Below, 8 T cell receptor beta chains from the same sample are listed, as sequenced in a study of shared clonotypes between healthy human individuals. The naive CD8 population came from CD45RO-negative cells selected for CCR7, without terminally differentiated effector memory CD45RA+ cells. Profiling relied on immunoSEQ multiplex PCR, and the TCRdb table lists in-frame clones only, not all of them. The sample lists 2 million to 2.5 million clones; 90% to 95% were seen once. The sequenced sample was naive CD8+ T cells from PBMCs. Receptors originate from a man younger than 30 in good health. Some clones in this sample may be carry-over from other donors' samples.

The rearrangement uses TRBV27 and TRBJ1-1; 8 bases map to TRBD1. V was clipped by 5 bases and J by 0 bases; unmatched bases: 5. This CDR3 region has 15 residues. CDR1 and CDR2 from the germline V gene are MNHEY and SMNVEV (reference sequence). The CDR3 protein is CASSPRTGMNTEAFF. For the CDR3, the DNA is TGTGCCAGCAGTCCCCGGACAGGGATGAACACTGAAGCTTTCTTT.

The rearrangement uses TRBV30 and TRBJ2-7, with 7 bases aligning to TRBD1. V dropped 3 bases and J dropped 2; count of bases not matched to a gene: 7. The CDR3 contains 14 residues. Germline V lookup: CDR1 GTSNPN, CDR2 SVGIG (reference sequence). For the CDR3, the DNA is TGTGCCTGGAGCGACAGGGTTAGCGCCTACGAGCAGTACTTC. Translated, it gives CAWSDRVSAYEQYF.

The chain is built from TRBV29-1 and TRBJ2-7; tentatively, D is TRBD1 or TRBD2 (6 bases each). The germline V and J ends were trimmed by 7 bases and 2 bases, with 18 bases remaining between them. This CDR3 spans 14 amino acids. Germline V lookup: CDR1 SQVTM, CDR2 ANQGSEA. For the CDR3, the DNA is TGCAGCGCGACCCCAAAAGGGGGGACCTACGAGCAGTACTTC. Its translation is CSATPKGGTYEQYF.

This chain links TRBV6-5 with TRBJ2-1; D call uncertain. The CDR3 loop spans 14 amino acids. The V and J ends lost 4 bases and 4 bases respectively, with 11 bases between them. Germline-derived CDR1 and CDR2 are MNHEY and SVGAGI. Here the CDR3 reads CASSFQTLYNEQFF. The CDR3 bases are TGTGCCAGCAGTTTCCAGACTCTTTACAATGAGCAGTTCTTC.

The CDR3 DNA reads TGCAGCGTTGCCGGGGGGGCGCGTAGCTCCTACGAGCAGTACTTC. Translated, it gives CSVAGGARSSYEQYF. The V and J genes are TRBV29-1 and TRBJ2-5, with 8 nucleotides matching TRBD2. The J call may be incorrect, as the DNA end agrees better with TRBJ2-7. The CDR3 sequence is 15 residues long. Germline V lookup: CDR1 SQVTM, CDR2 ANQGSEA.

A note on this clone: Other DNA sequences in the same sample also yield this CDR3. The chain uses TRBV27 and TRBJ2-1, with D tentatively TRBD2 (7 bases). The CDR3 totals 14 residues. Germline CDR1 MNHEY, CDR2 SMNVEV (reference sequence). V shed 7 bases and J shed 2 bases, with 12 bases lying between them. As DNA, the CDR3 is TGTGCCAGCACTTCCGGGGGGCCCTACAATGAGCAGTTCTTC. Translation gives CASTSGGPYNEQFF.

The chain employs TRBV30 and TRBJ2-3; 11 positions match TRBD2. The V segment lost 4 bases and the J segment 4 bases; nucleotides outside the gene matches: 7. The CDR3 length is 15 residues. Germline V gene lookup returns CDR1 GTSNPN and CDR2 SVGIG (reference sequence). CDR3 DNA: TGTGCCTGGACCACTAGCGGGAGTGTCCCAGATACGCAGTATTTT. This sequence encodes CAWTTSGSVPDTQYF.

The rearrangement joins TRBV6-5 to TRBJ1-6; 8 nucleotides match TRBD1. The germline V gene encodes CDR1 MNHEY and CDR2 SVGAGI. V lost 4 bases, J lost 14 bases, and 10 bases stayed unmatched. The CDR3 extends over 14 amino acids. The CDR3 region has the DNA TGTGCCAGCAGTTTGCGACAGGGGCTCGCCGCCCTCCACTTT. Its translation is CASSLRQGLAALHF.